This T cell receptor beta chain was captured by sequencing in a study of cytomegalovirus exposure and HLA in healthy donors. Study at large: Roughly 180 million T cells yielded roughly 100 million unique TCR beta sequences, as an earlier analysis found.

In regard to this clone: Its antigen is currently unknown.

The PCR used 60 Vbeta and 13 Jbeta primers. The assay was immunoSEQ multiplex PCR, and TCRdb's table has in-frame clones only and misses some. The sample has 130,000 to 150,000 clones; around three quarters are singletons. General observations from the study: Both high specificity and high sensitivity reportedly marked the classifier's diagnosis of cytomegalovirus status. Researchers reported in a later analysis that a missense DCLRE1C variant was tied to TCR beta V- and J-gene trimming. There were about 160 TCR beta chains listed as cytomegalovirus-associated.

The CDR3 spans 17 residues. The V gene's germline CDR1 is SEHNR and CDR2 FQNEAQ (reference sequence). With 2 bases clipped from V and 0 bases from J, the junction kept 7 bases outside the gene matches. The source of this sequence is a man aged 35-49 years in good health and CMV-seropositive. The source material was PBMCs. The chain is built from TRBV7-9 and TRBJ2-7, with 10 bases lining up with TRBD2. This CDR3 reads CASSLPRTSGSSYEQYF. The CDR3 DNA reads as TGTGCCAGCAGCTTACCCCGGACTAGCGGAAGCTCCTACGAGCAGTACTTC.